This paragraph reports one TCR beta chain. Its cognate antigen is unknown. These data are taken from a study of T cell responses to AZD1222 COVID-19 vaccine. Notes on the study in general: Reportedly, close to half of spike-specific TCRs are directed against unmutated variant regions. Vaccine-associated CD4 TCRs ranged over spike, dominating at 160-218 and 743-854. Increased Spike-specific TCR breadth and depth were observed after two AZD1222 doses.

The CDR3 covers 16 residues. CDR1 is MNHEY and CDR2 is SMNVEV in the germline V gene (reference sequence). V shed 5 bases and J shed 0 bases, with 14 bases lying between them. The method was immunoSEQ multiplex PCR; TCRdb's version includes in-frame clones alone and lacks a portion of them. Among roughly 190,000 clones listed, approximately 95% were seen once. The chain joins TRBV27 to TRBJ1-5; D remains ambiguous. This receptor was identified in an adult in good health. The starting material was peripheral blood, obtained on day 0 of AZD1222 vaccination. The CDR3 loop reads CASSLKGGYSNQPQHF. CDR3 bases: TGTGCCAGCAGTCTAAAGGGCGGATATAGCAATCAGCCCCAGCATTTT.